These 16 T cell receptor beta chains were all obtained from the same sample, sequenced in a study of T cells in women clearing cervical HPV infection. The data were produced by immunoSEQ multiplex PCR, yet TCRdb's version contains in-frame clones alone and is incomplete. The repertoire table contains tens of thousands of clones. The material sequenced was blood buffy coat. All receptors come from a woman between 18 and 69 years old with a cervical HPV16 infection that either progressed to CIN3+ or cleared (not recorded which).

CDR3 amino acids: CASSLVTGNTEAFF. The CDR3 DNA, read in part, is TGTGCCAGCAGCTTAGTTACGGGGAACACTGAA. This chain uses TRBV7-6 with TRBJ1-1; no firm D call. The CDR3 extends 3 residues past the end of the read, so its final part is completed from the germline J gene. This CDR3 comprises 14 residues. Germline V CDR1 and CDR2: SGHVS, FNYEAQ. V lost 1 base, J lost 1 base, and 7 bases lay in between.

The DNA read from the CDR3 is TGTGCCAGCAGCTTATCGCAGGGGTTAAGTGAAAAA. Translating it yields CASSLSQGLSEK. The CDR3 reads in full as CASSLSQGLSEKLFF. The rearrangement uses TRBV7-9 and TRBJ1-4; the D gene is possibly TRBD1 (6 bases). The read terminates 3 residues ahead of where the CDR3 ends, so the germline J gene completes it. In germline, CDR1 is SEHNR, CDR2 FQNEAQ (reference sequence). The CDR3 is 15 residues long. V gave up 2 bases and J gave up 7 bases, with 14 bases separating them.

Comment on this clone: Read data end 3 residues before the CDR3 end; the end is taken from the germline J gene. This chain uses TRBV7-8 with TRBJ1-4; D possibly corresponds to TRBD1 (5 bases). The length of the CDR3 is 14 residues. Germline loops: CDR1 SGHVS, CDR2 FQNEAQ. V was pared by 5 bases and J by 3 bases, with 10 bases between. The CDR3 bases that were read are TGTGCCAGCAGCAAGACAGTCTCTAATGAAAAA. This sequence encodes CASSKTVSNEK. The whole CDR3 sequence is CASSKTVSNEKLFF.

Note on this clone: The CDR3 extends 3 residues past the end of the read, so its final part is completed from the germline J gene. The rearrangement uses TRBV12-3 or TRBV12-4 and TRBJ2-5; 7 bases are a match to TRBD2. The CDR3 is 16 amino acids. With 2 bases clipped from V and 4 bases from J, the junction kept 10 bases outside the gene matches. CDR3 bases read: TGTGCCAGCAGTTTAAATGTGGGGGGGAGGGGAGAGACC. It encodes CASSLNVGGRGET. The CDR3, in full, reads CASSLNVGGRGETQYF.

For this clone: The read gets to within 3 residues of the CDR3 end, and the germline J gene fills in the rest. The genes are TRBV5-5 and TRBJ1-2, with 12 bases identical to TRBD1. Germline V gene sequence: CDR1 SGHKS, CDR2 YYEKEE (reference sequence). This CDR3 comprises 15 residues. V shed 0 bases and J 5 bases; nucleotides not matched to a gene: 2. The sequenced part of the CDR3 DNA is TGTGCCAGCAGCTTGGGGGGACAGGGGGCGTATGGC. Residues: CASSLGGQGAYG. The full-length CDR3 reads as CASSLGGQGAYGYTF. Full variable domain (missing parts from reference TRBV5-5 and TRBJ1-2): DAGVTQSPTHLIKTRGQQVTLRCSPISGHKSVSWYQQVLGQGPQFIFQYYEKEERGRGNFPDRFSARQFPNYSSELNVNALLLGDSALYLCASSLGGQGAYGYTFGSGTRLTVV.

With respect to this clone: The read comes to an end 3 residues before the CDR3 does, leaving the germline J gene to fill in the end. The rearrangement uses TRBV27 and TRBJ2-7; 9 bases agree with TRBD1. Trimming took 6 bases from V and 6 from J; bases not matched to a gene: 9. CDR1 and CDR2 (germline): MNHEY, SMNVEV (reference sequence). This CDR3 comprises 14 residues. CDR3 DNA, as far as it was read: TGTGCCAGCAGCCTCCGACAGGGGGGTGTCGAG. Residues: CASSLRQGGVE. The entire CDR3 is CASSLRQGGVEQYF.

A note on this clone: The read ends 3 residues early relative to the CDR3; the germline J gene fills the gap. The chain carries TRBV4-2 and TRBJ2-2, with 12 bases aligning to TRBD2. This CDR3 has 17 amino acids. Germline lookup yields CDR1 LGHNA and CDR2 YNFKEQ. The V segment lost 4 bases and the J segment 2 bases; nucleotides outside the gene matches: 5. CDR3 residues: CASSRLAGGPNTGELFF. The covered CDR3 bases are TGTGCCAGCAGCCGGCTAGCGGGGGGGCCAAACACCGGGGAG.

Comments on this clone: Read data end 3 residues before the CDR3 end; the end is taken from the germline J gene. This chain links TRBV29-1 with TRBJ1-5, with D maybe TRBD1 (5 bases). This CDR3 is built from 16 residues. V shed 3 bases and J shed 6 bases, with 21 bases lying between them. CDR1 is SQVTM and CDR2 is ANQGSEA in the germline V gene. CDR3 DNA, as far as it was read: TGCAGCGTTGATCCGGACAAAGGGAGACGACGTCAGCCC. This codes for CSVDPDKGRRRQP. The complete CDR3 sequence is CSVDPDKGRRRQPQHF.

Note on this clone: The read halts 3 residues ahead of the CDR3 end, with the missing end drawn from the germline J gene. V usage is TRBV5-1 and J usage is TRBJ2-1; the match to TRBD2 covers 12 bases. Germline V gene lookup returns CDR1 SGHRS and CDR2 YFSETQ. The V and J ends lost 3 bases and 7 bases, in that order; junction bases with no gene match: 8. The CDR3 covers 16 residues. Partial CDR3 DNA: TGCGCCAGCAGCTGGGGGGGACTAGCGGGTATAAATGAG. This gives the protein CASSWGGLAGINE. The whole CDR3 sequence reads CASSWGGLAGINEQFF. Supplemented by reference TRBV5-1 and TRBJ2-1, the full variable domain reads KAGVTQTPRYLIKTRGQQVTLSCSPISGHRSVSWYQQTPGQGLQFLFEYFSETQRNKGNFPGRFSGRQFSNSRSEMNVSTLELGDSALYLCASSWGGLAGINEQFFGPGTRLTVL.

A remark on this clone: The read ends 3 residues shy of where the CDR3 ends; the end is completed using the germline J gene. The chain recombines TRBV6-2 or TRBV6-3 with TRBJ1-2; D is ambiguous. V lost 10 bases to trimming and J lost 4 bases, with 13 bases between them. Germline V gene sequence: CDR1 MNHEY, CDR2 SVGEGT. The CDR3 sequence is 12 residues long. CDR3 DNA, as far as it was read: TGTGCCACCTCGCGGGCGTCCTATGGC. Translated, it gives CATSRASYG. Given in full, the CDR3 is CATSRASYGYTF.

In the case of this clone: The CDR3 end lies 3 residues beyond the end of the read and is filled in from the germline J gene. The chain has TRBV5-1 and TRBJ1-2, with TRBD1 matching over 9 bases. There are 16 residues in the CDR3. In germline, CDR1 is SGHRS, CDR2 YFSETQ. J lost 4 bases, V lost 4 bases, and 11 bases had no gene match. This CDR3 is CASSTRQGGSGYGYTF. CDR3 DNA (partial): TGCGCCAGCAGCACCCGACAGGGGGGATCTGGCTATGGC.

Comment on this clone: The read falls 3 residues short of the CDR3 end, and the missing part is taken from the germline J gene. The chain employs TRBV30 and TRBJ1-1; 7 nucleotides line up with TRBD1. Germline loops: CDR1 GTSNPN, CDR2 SVGIG (reference sequence). The length of the CDR3 is 13 residues. CDR3 bases read: TGTGCCTGGAGTGTACGGCGGGACAGAGAA. It encodes CAWSVRRDRE. Given in full, the CDR3 is CAWSVRRDREAFF.

About this clone: The CDR3 end lies 3 residues beyond the end of the read and is filled in from the germline J gene. V and J are TRBV20-1 and TRBJ1-5; TRBD1 is a possible D gene (6 bases). There are 13 residues in the CDR3. Germline V gene lookup returns CDR1 DFQATT and CDR2 SNEGSKA (reference sequence). V dropped 6 bases and J dropped 5 bases, with 14 bases sitting between them. CDR3 sequence: CSASTGNYQPQHF. CDR3 DNA, as far as it was read: TGCAGTGCCAGCACAGGGAACTATCAGCCC.

Points on this clone: Read sequence stops 3 residues before the CDR3 end, and the germline J gene provides the missing end. This chain connects TRBV20-1 to TRBJ2-7, with 7 bases that match TRBD1. V shed 2 bases and J 4 bases; nucleotides not matched to a gene: 8. The germline gives CDR1 DFQATT, CDR2 SNEGSKA (reference sequence). The CDR3 is made up of 14 amino acids. The CDR3 DNA, read in part, is TGCAGTGCTAGACGACAGGGCCTCATTTACGAG. Amino acids: CSARRQGLIYE. The CDR3 reads in full as CSARRQGLIYEQYF.

This CDR3 reads CASKTGQKSYEQYF. The CDR3 bases that were read are TGTGCCAGTAAGACAGGGCAGAAGAGTTACGAG. The genes are TRBV19 and TRBJ2-7; TRBD1 aligns across 7 bases. The missing CDR3 end, 3 residues past where the read stops, is filled in from the germline J gene. The CDR3 loop spans 14 amino acids. V shed 7 bases and J 4 bases; nucleotides not matched to a gene: 10. From germline, CDR1 is LNHDA and CDR2 SQIVND (reference sequence).

On this clone: The CDR3 extends 3 residues past the end of the read, so its final part is completed from the germline J gene. This chain uses TRBV20-1 with TRBJ2-2; no firm D call. This CDR3 is 13 amino acids long. Looked up from germline, CDR1 is DFQATT and CDR2 is SNEGSKA (reference sequence). V lost 4 bases and J 2 bases, leaving 8 bases between the germline ends. The CDR3: CSANLANTGELFF. The DNA read from the CDR3 is TGCAGTGCTAATTTAGCAAACACCGGGGAG.